This TCR beta chain was observed in a study of blood T cells in healthy people across ages. Study-wide points: Donor CMV status, an unknown factor, possibly confounded changes in expanded clonotypes.

Germline CDR1 MNHNY, CDR2 SVGAGI (reference sequence). This CDR3 region has 14 residues. PBMCs numbering at least 6 million were isolated per sample. A second about 7 to 12 cycle PCR used barcoded and J-beta primers. TCRdb reprocessed the 5' RACE reads with MiXCR, giving one entry per CDR3 protein. Altogether 700,000 or so distinct CDR3 sequences are present, around a fifth being singletons, with the ten largest covering roughly a fifth. This clonotype was observed a handful of times. What it binds is not known. Input material: blood. The source of this sequence is a man in his 70s in good health. The chain links TRBV6-6 to TRBJ2-5; TRBD2 agrees at 8 bases. Judging by the DNA end, TRBJ2-7 fits better; the J call may be wrong. CDR3 nucleotides: TGTGCCAGCAGACAAAGCGGGGGCACCTACGAGCAGTACTTC. Amino acids: CASRQSGGTYEQYF.